This T cell receptor beta chain was captured in a study of post-analysis software for immune sequencing data. Study-wide results and caveats: Roughly five TRBV segments were more frequent in patients than controls; TRBV5-6, TRBV5-1 and TRBV20-1 belonged to this group.

On this clonotype: As yet, its antigen is unknown.

Prepared libraries of TCR beta cDNA carried unique molecular identifiers. In TCRdb, the PCR reads were re-called with MiXCR into one record per CDR3 protein. The sample records roughly 200,000 distinct CDR3 sequences, around 29% being singletons. The trim removed 6 bases at V and 1 base at J, leaving 5 bases unmatched. Germline V lookup: CDR1 LNHNV, CDR2 YYDKDF (reference sequence). The CDR3 has 14 amino acids. The receptor was isolated from a girl younger than 18 with multiple sclerosis. The sequenced sample was blood. The chain uses TRBV15 and TRBJ1-1; 7 nucleotides line up with TRBD1. As DNA, the CDR3 is TGTGCCACCAGTACCGACAGGGAGAACACTGAAGCTTTCTTT. Residues: CATSTDRENTEAFF.